The clone carrying this TCR beta chain occurred many times. This entry comes from a study of T-cell memory formation after mild COVID-19. TCRdb re-called the 5' RACE reads through MiXCR, storing one row per CDR3 protein. The sample consists of about 40,000 distinct CDR3 sequences, around 6.1% of them appearing once. The CDR3 has 14 residues. With 1 base removed from V and 3 bases from J, the gap between germline ends came to 10 bases. CDR1 and CDR2 from the germline V gene are SGHVS and FQNEAQ. This TCR derives from an adult who had mild COVID-19 (a few samples of this study predate the infection). Cell type and time point are not known. The chain links TRBV7-8 to TRBJ2-7, with D perhaps matching TRBD1 (6 bases). Material: PBMCs or a T cell subset sorted from them (not recorded which). CDR3 nucleotides: TGTGCCAGCAGCTTAGACCCCAGGGGCTACGAGCAGTACTTC. This sequence encodes CASSLDPRGYEQYF.